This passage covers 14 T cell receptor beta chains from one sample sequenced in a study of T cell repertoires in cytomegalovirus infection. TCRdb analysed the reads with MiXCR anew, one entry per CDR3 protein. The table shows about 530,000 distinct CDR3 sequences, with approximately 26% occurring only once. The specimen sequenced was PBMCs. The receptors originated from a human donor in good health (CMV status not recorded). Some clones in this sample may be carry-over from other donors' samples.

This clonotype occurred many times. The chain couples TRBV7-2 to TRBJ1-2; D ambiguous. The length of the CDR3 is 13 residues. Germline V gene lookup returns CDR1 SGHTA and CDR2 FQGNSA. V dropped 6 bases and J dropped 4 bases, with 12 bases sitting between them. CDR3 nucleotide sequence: TGTGCCAGCAGGCCTCTCCCTCTCTATGGCTACACCTTC. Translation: CASRPLPLYGYTF.

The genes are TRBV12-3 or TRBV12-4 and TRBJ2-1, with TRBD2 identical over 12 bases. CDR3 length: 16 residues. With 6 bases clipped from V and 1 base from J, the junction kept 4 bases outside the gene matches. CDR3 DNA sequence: TGTGCCAGCAGCTTCACTAGCGGGAGGTCCTACAATGAGCAGTTCTTC. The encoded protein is CASSFTSGRSYNEQFF.

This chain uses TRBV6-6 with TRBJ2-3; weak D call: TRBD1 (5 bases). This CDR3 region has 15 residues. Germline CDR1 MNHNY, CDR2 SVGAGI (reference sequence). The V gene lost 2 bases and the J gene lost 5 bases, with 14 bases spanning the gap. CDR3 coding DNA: TGTGCCAGCAGTTACGTCAGGGTTAGTGAAGATACGCAGTATTTT. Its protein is CASSYVRVSEDTQYF.

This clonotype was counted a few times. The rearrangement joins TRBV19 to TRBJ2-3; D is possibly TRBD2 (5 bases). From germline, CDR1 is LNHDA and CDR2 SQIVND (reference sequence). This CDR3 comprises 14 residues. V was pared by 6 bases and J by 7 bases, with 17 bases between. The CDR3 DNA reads TGTGCCAGTAGGGCCAGCGGAAATATATATACGCAGTATTTT. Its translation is CASRASGNIYTQYF.

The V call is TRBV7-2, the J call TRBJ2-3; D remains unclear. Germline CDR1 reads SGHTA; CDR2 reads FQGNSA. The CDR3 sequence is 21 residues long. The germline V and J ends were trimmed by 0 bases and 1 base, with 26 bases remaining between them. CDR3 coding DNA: TGTGCCAGCAGCTTAGCGCCCGGGCCGCGTAGTTTCTTACTCCGCACAGATACGCAGTATTTT. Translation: CASSLAPGPRSFLLRTDTQYF.

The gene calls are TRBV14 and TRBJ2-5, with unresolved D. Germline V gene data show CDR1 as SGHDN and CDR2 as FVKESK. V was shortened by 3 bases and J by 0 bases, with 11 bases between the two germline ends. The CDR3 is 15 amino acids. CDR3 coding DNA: TGTGCCAGCAGCCAGCTATTTGACAACCAAGAGACCCAGTACTTC. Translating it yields CASSQLFDNQETQYF.

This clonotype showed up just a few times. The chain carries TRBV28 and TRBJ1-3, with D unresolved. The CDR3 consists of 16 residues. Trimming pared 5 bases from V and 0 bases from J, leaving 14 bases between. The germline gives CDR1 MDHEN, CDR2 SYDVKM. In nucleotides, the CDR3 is TGTGCCAGCAGTCTCAGCGCCATCTTCTCTGGAAACACCATATATTTT. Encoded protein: CASSLSAIFSGNTIYF.

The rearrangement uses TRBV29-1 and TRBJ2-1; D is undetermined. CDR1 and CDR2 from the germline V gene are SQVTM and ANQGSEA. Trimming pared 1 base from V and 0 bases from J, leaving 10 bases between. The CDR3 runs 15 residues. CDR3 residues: CSVEAGWSSYNEQFF. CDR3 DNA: TGCAGCGTTGAAGCTGGATGGAGCTCCTACAATGAGCAGTTCTTC.

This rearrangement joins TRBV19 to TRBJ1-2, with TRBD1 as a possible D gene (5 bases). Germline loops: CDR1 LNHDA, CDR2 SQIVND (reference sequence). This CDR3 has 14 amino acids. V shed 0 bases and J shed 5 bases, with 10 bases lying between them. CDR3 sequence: CASSIDTGDYGYTF. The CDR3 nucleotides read TGTGCCAGTAGTATAGATACAGGCGATTATGGCTACACCTTC.

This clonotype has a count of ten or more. The CDR3 DNA reads as TGTGCCAGCAGCTTAGGATTACTAGCGGGAATAACAGATACGCAGTATTTT. Translation gives CASSLGLLAGITDTQYF. This chain joins TRBV7-2 and TRBJ2-3; 10 bases agree with TRBD2. J was trimmed by 3 bases and V by 1 base; bases with no gene match: 7. This CDR3 is built from 17 residues. CDR1 and CDR2 (germline): SGHTA, FQGNSA. The whole variable domain, filled in from reference TRBV7-2 and TRBJ2-3, reads GAGVSQSPSNKVTEKGKDVELRCDPISGHTALYWYRQSLGQGLEFLIYFQGNSAPDKSGLPSDRFSAERTGGSVSTLTIQRTQQEDSAVYLCASSLGLLAGITDTQYFGPGTRLTVL.

The CDR3 DNA sequence: TGCAGTGCTAGAGGGACAGGCAATCAGCCCCAGCATTTT. As protein: CSARGTGNQPQHF. This chain uses TRBV20-1 with TRBJ1-5; TRBD1 might be the D (6 bases). The CDR3 has 13 residues. CDR1 DFQATT and CDR2 SNEGSKA come from the germline V gene (reference sequence). With 1 base removed from V and 2 bases from J, the gap between germline ends came to 6 bases.

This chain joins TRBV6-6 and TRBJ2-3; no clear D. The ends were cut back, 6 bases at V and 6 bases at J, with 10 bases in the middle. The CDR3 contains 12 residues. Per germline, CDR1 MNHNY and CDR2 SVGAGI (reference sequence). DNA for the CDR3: TGTGCCAGCAGAGAACGGGCCGATACGCAGTATTTT. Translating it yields CASRERADTQYF.

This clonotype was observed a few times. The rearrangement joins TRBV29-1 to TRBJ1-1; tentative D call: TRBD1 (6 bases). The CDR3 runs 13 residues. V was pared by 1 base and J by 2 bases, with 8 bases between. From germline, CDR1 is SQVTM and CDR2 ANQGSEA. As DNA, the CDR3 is TGCAGCGTTGAAGTCGGGACAAACACTGAAGCTTTCTTT. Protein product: CSVEVGTNTEAFF.

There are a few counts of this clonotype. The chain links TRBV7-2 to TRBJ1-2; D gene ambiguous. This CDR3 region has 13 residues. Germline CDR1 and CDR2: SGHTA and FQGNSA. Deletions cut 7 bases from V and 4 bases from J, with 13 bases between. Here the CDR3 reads CASILSTGYGYTF. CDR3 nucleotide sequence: TGTGCCAGCATCCTCTCAACGGGCTATGGCTACACCTTC. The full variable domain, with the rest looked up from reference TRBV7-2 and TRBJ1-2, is GAGVSQSPSNKVTEKGKDVELRCDPISGHTALYWYRQSLGQGLEFLIYFQGNSAPDKSGLPSDRFSAERTGGSVSTLTIQRTQQEDSAVYLCASILSTGYGYTFGSGTRLTVV.